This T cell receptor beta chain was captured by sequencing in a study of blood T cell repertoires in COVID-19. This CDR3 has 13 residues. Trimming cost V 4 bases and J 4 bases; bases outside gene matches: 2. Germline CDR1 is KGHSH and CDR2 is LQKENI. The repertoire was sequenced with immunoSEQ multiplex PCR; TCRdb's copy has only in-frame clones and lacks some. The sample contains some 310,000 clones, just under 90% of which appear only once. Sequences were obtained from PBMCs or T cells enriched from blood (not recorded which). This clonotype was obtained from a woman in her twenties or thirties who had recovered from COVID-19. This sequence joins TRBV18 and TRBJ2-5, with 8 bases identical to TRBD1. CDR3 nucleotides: TGTGCCAGCTCACGTGGACAGGGAGAGACCCAGTACTTC. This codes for CASSRGQGETQYF.